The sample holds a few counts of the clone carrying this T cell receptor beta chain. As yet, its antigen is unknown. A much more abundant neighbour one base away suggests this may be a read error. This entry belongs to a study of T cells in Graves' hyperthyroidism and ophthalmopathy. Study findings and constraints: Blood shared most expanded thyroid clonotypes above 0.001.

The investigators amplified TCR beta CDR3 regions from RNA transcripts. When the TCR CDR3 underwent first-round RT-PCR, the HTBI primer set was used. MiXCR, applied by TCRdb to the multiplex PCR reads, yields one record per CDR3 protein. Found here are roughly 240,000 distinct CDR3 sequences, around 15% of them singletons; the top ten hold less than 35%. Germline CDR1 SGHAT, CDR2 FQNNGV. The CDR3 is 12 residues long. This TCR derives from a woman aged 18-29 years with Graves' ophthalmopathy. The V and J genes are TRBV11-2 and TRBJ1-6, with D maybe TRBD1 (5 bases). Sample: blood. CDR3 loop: CGSGGTEKPLHF. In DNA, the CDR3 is TGTGGCAGCGGGGGGACCGAGAAACCCCTCCACTTT.